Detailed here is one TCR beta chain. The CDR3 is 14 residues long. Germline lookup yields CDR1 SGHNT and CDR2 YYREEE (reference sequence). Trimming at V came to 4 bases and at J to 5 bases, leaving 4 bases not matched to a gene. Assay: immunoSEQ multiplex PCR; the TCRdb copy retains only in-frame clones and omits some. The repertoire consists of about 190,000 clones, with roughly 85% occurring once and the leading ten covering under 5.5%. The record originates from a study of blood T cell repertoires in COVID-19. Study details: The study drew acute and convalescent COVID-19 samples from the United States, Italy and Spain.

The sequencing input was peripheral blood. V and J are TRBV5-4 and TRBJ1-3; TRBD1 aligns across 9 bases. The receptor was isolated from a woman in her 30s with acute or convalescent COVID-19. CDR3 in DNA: TGTGCCAGCAGCCGGACAGGGGTTAGAAACACCATATATTTT. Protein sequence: CASSRTGVRNTIYF.